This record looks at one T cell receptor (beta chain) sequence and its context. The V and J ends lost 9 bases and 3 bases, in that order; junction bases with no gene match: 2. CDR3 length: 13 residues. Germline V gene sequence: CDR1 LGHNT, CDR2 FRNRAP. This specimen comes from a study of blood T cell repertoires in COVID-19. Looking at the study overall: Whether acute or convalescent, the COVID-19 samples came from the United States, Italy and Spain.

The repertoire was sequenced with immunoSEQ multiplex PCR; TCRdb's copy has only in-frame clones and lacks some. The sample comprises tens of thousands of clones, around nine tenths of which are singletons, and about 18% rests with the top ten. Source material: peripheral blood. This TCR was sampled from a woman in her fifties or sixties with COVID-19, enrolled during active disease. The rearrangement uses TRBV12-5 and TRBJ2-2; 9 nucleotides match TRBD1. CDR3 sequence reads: CASGTGHTGELFF. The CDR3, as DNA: TGTGCTAGCGGGACAGGGCACACCGGGGAGCTGTTTTTT.